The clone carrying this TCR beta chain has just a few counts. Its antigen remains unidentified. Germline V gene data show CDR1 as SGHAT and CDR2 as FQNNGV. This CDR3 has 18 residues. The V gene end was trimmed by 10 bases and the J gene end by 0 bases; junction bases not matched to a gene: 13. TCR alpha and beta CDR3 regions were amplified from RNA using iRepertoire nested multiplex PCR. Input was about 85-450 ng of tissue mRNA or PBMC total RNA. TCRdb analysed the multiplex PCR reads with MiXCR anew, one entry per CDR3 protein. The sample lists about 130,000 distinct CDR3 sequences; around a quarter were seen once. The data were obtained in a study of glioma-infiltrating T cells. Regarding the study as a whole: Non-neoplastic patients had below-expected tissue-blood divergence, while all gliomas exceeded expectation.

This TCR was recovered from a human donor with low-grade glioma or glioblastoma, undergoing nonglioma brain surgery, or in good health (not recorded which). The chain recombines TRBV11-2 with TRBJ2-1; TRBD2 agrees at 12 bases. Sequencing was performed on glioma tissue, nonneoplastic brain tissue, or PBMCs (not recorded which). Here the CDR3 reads CATATSGGLLSSYNEQFF. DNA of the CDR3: TGTGCCACCGCGACTAGCGGGGGACTCCTGAGCTCCTACAATGAGCAGTTCTTC.